What follows are 29 T cell receptor beta chains derived from one specimen sequenced in a study of molecular identifiers for immune sequencing clone quantification. MiXCR, run by TCRdb on the PCR reads, gives a single entry per CDR3 protein. The sample consists of about 500,000 distinct CDR3 sequences, about 25% of them appearing once. What was sequenced was naive CD8+ T cells from blood, with Jurkat cell RNA spiked in. Subset: FACS-sorted CD8+CD4-CCR7+CD45RA+ naive T cells. The source is a human donor in good health. Some libraries in this study had Jurkat cell RNA spiked in.

A note on this clonotype: This clone may be a read error of a much larger clone one base away. The V gene is TRBV2, the J gene TRBJ1-5; possible D gene TRBD1, 6 bases. Looked up from germline, CDR1 is SNHLY and CDR2 is FYNNEI. There are 12 residues in the CDR3. The CDR3 DNA follows: TGTACCAGCGTAGATGGGACACGTCTCCAGCATTTT. This codes for CTSVDGTRLQHF.

This clonotype was picked up many times. The chain joins TRBV30 to TRBJ2-1; D is undetermined. CDR1 and CDR2 from the germline V gene are GTSNPN and SVGIG (reference sequence). Trimming stripped 0 bases from V and 6 bases from J, with 3 bases between. This CDR3 is built from 11 residues. The CDR3 reads CAWSVANEQFF. As DNA, the CDR3 is TGTGCCTGGAGTGTAGCCAATGAGCAGTTCTTC.

In its sample, this clonotype was seen a few times. V gene TRBV7-9 combines with J gene TRBJ2-3, with D unresolved. With 3 bases removed from V and 3 bases from J, the gap between germline ends came to 10 bases. Germline V gene lookup returns CDR1 SEHNR and CDR2 FQNEAQ (reference sequence). This CDR3 has 14 amino acids. This chain's CDR3 is CASSFPPGTDTQYF. The CDR3 bases are TGTGCCAGCAGCTTTCCACCAGGTACAGATACGCAGTATTTT.

The V and J genes are TRBV4-3 and TRBJ2-1, with D perhaps matching TRBD2 (5 bases). The V gene lost 0 bases and the J gene lost 3 bases, with 15 bases spanning the gap. There are 17 residues in the CDR3. The V gene's germline CDR1 is LGHNA and CDR2 YSLEER. Here the CDR3 DNA reads TGCGCCAGCAGCCAAGATTTCCCCAGCGGTCTCTACAATGAGCAGTTCTTC. Amino acid sequence: CASSQDFPSGLYNEQFF.

This clonotype has a handful of counts. V and J are TRBV7-2 and TRBJ2-3; no clear D. Germline V gene sequence: CDR1 SGHTA, CDR2 FQGNSA. This CDR3 spans 15 amino acids. Trimming took off 2 bases at V and 2 bases at J, with 11 bases between the two ends. For the CDR3, the DNA is TGTGCCAGCAGCTTATTACAGTATAACACAGATACGCAGTATTTT. Its protein product is CASSLLQYNTDTQYF.

The CDR3: CATSDSSSGGAQPADTQYF. As DNA, the CDR3 is TGTGCCACCAGTGATTCCTCTAGCGGGGGGGCCCAGCCGGCAGATACGCAGTATTTT. The chain recombines TRBV24-1 with TRBJ2-3; 12 bases line up with TRBD2. Germline CDR1 and CDR2: KGHDR and SFDVKD. The CDR3 totals 19 residues. The V and J ends lost 2 bases and 4 bases, in that order; junction bases with no gene match: 12.

This clonotype was detected many times. The chain uses TRBV5-1 and TRBJ2-5; the match to TRBD2 covers 7 bases. CDR1 is SGHRS, CDR2 YFSETQ, per germline. V trimming: 3 bases; J trimming: 5 bases; junction bases outside the gene matches: 13. The CDR3 runs 16 residues. The CDR3 bases are TGCGCCAGCAGCTACGGACTAGTAGCTGCGTCGGAGACCCAGTACTTC. It translates to CASSYGLVAASETQYF.

This clonotype came up many times. V and J are TRBV6-5 and TRBJ1-1, with 8 bases lining up with TRBD1. CDR1 and CDR2 (germline): MNHEY, SVGAGI. V was pared by 2 bases and J by 5 bases, with 7 bases of the junction left unmatched. The CDR3 has 15 amino acids. CDR3 sequence reads: CASSYTGQGGTEAFF. CDR3 DNA: TGTGCCAGCAGTTACACCGGACAGGGAGGGACTGAAGCTTTCTTT.

There are a few counts of this clonotype. V usage is TRBV4-3 and J usage is TRBJ2-5; 8 nucleotides line up with TRBD1. CDR1 is LGHNA and CDR2 is YSLEER in the germline V gene. The CDR3 length is 15 residues. V was pared by 0 bases and J by 3 bases, with 3 bases of the junction left unmatched. The CDR3 DNA follows: TGCGCCAGCAGCCAAGAGGGACAGGCCAAAGAGACCCAGTACTTC. Encoded protein: CASSQEGQAKETQYF.

A word on this clonotype: No conserved phenylalanine or tryptophan ends this CDR3, so it is likely a read error. The chain uses TRBV6-5 and TRBJ2-3; TRBD1 matches 7 bases. J gave up 3 bases and V 1 base, and 4 bases lay outside the gene matches. Germline values: CDR1 MNHEY, CDR2 SVGAGI. CDR3 size: 15 residues. The CDR3 DNA is TGTGCCAGCAGTTACTTGGCAGGGGGAACAGATACGCAGTATTTA. Translation: CASSYLAGGTDTQYL.

This clonotype was detected only a few times. The rearrangement uses TRBV6-1 and TRBJ1-4; weak D call: TRBD1 (5 bases). CDR3 length: 14 residues. CDR1 and CDR2 (germline): MNHNS, SASEGT. Trimming cost V 8 bases and J 0 bases, with 10 bases left between them. The CDR3 reads CASWGSTTNEKLFF. The CDR3 nucleotides are TGTGCCAGCTGGGGGTCAACAACTAATGAAAAACTGTTTTTT.

As concerns this clonotype: It may be a read error: a sequence one base away is much more abundant. The chain has TRBV2 and TRBJ2-7, with TRBD2 identical over 7 bases. In germline, CDR1 is SNHLY, CDR2 FYNNEI. The CDR3 loop spans 14 amino acids. V lost 4 bases and J lost 3; bases outside the gene matches: 6. The CDR3 DNA reads as TGTGCCAGCAGTGCGTGGGGAGGGTTCTACGAGCAGTACTTC. This translates into CASSAWGGFYEQYF.

This clonotype was found many times. V gene TRBV29-1 combines with J gene TRBJ2-7, with 10 bases aligning to TRBD1. Looked up from germline, CDR1 is SQVTM and CDR2 is ANQGSEA. CDR3 length: 15 amino acids. V dropped 3 bases and J dropped 4; count of bases not matched to a gene: 9. The CDR3 loop reads CSVESTGGNPYEQYF. The CDR3 coding sequence is TGCAGCGTTGAGTCGACAGGGGGCAATCCGTACGAGCAGTACTTC.

At least ten counts were recorded for this clonotype. The rearrangement joins TRBV10-3 to TRBJ1-5; TRBD1 is a possible D gene (6 bases). This CDR3 has 13 residues. Germline V lookup: CDR1 ENHRY, CDR2 SYGVKD. V was trimmed by 4 bases and J by 4 bases, leaving 8 bases between them. Written as DNA, the CDR3 is TGTGCCATCAGTGGGCAGGGGAATCAGCCCCAGCATTTT. Protein: CAISGQGNQPQHF.

This chain uses TRBV27 with TRBJ2-3; unclear D gene. CDR1 and CDR2 from the germline V gene are MNHEY and SMNVEV (reference sequence). CDR3 length: 15 residues. Trimming removed 6 bases from V and 7 bases from J, with 20 bases in between. CDR3 region: CASSKDRAGAYTQYF. DNA for the CDR3: TGTGCCAGCAGCAAAGACCGGGCCGGTGCTTATACGCAGTATTTT.

This rearrangement joins TRBV20-1 to TRBJ2-1; TRBD2 aligns across 10 bases. This CDR3 comprises 19 residues. The trim removed 0 bases at V and 1 base at J, leaving 12 bases unmatched. Germline loops: CDR1 DFQATT, CDR2 SNEGSKA (reference sequence). The CDR3 here is CSARDELAGNFRSYNEQFF. The DNA of the CDR3 is TGCAGTGCTAGAGATGAACTAGCGGGGAATTTCCGGTCCTACAATGAGCAGTTCTTC.

This clonotype was recorded a few times. The chain is built from TRBV25-1 and TRBJ2-7; perhaps TRBD1 as D (5 bases). CDR1 and CDR2 (germline): MGHDK, SYGVNS. This CDR3 region has 15 residues. Trimming pared 6 bases from V and 0 bases from J, leaving 15 bases between. This chain's CDR3 is CASRDDRSSSYEQYF. CDR3 DNA: TGTGCCAGCAGAGATGACAGATCGAGCTCCTACGAGCAGTACTTC.

As concerns this clonotype: Since no conserved phenylalanine or tryptophan closes the CDR3, a read error is the likely cause. V usage is TRBV4-1 and J usage is TRBJ1-5; D uncertain. CDR3 length: 12 residues. Germline V gene lookup returns CDR1 MGHRA and CDR2 YSYEKL. Trimming removed 1 base at V and 6 bases at J, with 4 bases between. CDR3 bases: TGCGCCAGCAGCCAAGTCGGTCAGCCCCAGCATTCT. This sequence encodes CASSQVGQPQHS.

The chain has TRBV29-1 and TRBJ1-1; tentative D call: TRBD1 (5 bases). CDR1 SQVTM and CDR2 ANQGSEA come from the germline V gene. CDR3 length: 12 residues. V lost 8 bases and J 3 bases, leaving 13 bases between the germline ends. Here the CDR3 DNA reads TGCAGCTCCCCGGGGGGGGACACTGAAGCTTTCTTT. It translates to CSSPGGDTEAFF.

A few counts support this clonotype. The chain is built from TRBV19 and TRBJ1-1, with unresolved D. This CDR3 contains 13 residues. With 10 bases removed from V and 5 bases from J, the gap between germline ends came to 17 bases. Germline CDR1 reads LNHDA; CDR2 reads SQIVND (reference sequence). The CDR3 reads CATAGFGVTEAFF. The CDR3 bases are TGTGCCACCGCCGGATTCGGGGTTACTGAAGCTTTCTTT.

V is TRBV2 and J is TRBJ1-2; a weak D match, TRBD1 (5 bases). Germline V gene data show CDR1 as SNHLY and CDR2 as FYNNEI. V dropped 6 bases and J dropped 2 bases, with 13 bases sitting between them. The CDR3 sequence is 14 residues long. The CDR3 DNA is TGTGCCAGCAGGGGGGACGGGACCAACTATGGCTACACCTTC. Protein sequence: CASRGDGTNYGYTF.

At least ten counts were recorded for this clonotype. The chain has TRBV9 and TRBJ1-3; weak D call: TRBD1 (5 bases). There are 15 residues in the CDR3. Per germline, CDR1 SGDLS and CDR2 YYNGEE. The ends were cut back, 3 bases at V and 0 bases at J, with 10 bases in the middle. The DNA of the CDR3 is TGTGCCAGCAGCGAAACAGGCCGCTCTGGAAACACCATATATTTT. It specifies CASSETGRSGNTIYF.

This clonotype was counted many times. The gene calls are TRBV20-1 and TRBJ1-3; no clear D gene. CDR1 is DFQATT and CDR2 is SNEGSKA in the germline V gene (reference sequence). Trimming took off 4 bases at V and 1 base at J, with 2 bases between the two ends. CDR3 length: 11 residues. This chain's CDR3 is CSAMSGNTIYF. The CDR3 bases are TGCAGTGCTATGTCTGGAAACACCATATATTTT.

The table lists this clonotype with many counts. V is TRBV4-2 and J is TRBJ2-5; no definite D call. The V and J ends lost 5 bases and 5 bases respectively, with 15 bases between them. Germline V gives CDR1 LGHNA, CDR2 YNFKEQ. The CDR3 totals 14 residues. The DNA for the CDR3 is TGTGCCAGCAGCACCCAGGAAGCCCCCGAGACCCAGTACTTC. This sequence encodes CASSTQEAPETQYF.

This clonotype was recorded a few times. This chain uses TRBV2 with TRBJ2-2, with unresolved D. The CDR3 extends over 16 amino acids. V was cut by 7 bases and J by 2 bases, with 17 bases left in between. Germline V gives CDR1 SNHLY, CDR2 FYNNEI. CDR3 sequence reads: CASIVEVSANTGELFF. The CDR3 nucleotides read TGTGCCAGCATAGTGGAAGTGTCTGCAAACACCGGGGAGCTGTTTTTT.

This clonotype has more than one count but fewer than ten. At one end the junction does not follow the germline gene, possibly because of a read error. CDR3 sequence reads: CSAYAGTGGYGQYF. Here the CDR3 DNA reads TGCAGTGCTTATGCCGGGACAGGGGGCTACGGGCAGTACTTC. V gene TRBV20-1 combines with J gene TRBJ2-7; TRBD1 aligns across 12 bases. Germline V CDR1 and CDR2: DFQATT, SNEGSKA (reference sequence). CDR3 size: 14 residues.

The rearrangement uses TRBV20-1 and TRBJ2-7; D assignment may be TRBD1 or TRBD2 (5 bases each). V lost 0 bases to trimming and J lost 1 base, with 10 bases between them. The CDR3 length is 14 residues. CDR1 and CDR2 (germline): DFQATT, SNEGSKA (reference sequence). CDR3 protein: CSAREGTCSYEQYF. The CDR3 nucleotides are TGCAGTGCTAGAGAGGGGACGTGTTCCTACGAGCAGTACTTC.

In this sample, this clonotype turned up many times. The chain uses TRBV29-1 and TRBJ1-4, with D unclear. CDR1 and CDR2 (germline): SQVTM, ANQGSEA. The CDR3 has 16 residues. Trimming pared 5 bases from V and 5 bases from J, leaving 21 bases between. The DNA for the CDR3 is TGCAGCGTTTCTGGCCAGCCCTCCGGGGAAAATGAAAAACTGTTTTTT. Translation: CSVSGQPSGENEKLFF.

CDR3: CSAPDSQDLSYEQYF. The CDR3 DNA reads as TGCAGTGCCCCCGACAGTCAAGACCTCTCCTACGAGCAGTACTTC. The gene calls are TRBV20-1 and TRBJ2-7; D possibly corresponds to TRBD1 (5 bases). V was cut by 6 bases and J by 0 bases, with 18 bases left in between. The CDR3 runs 15 residues. The germline gives CDR1 DFQATT, CDR2 SNEGSKA (reference sequence).